These 22 T cell receptor beta chains came from one sample sequenced in a study of T cells after yellow fever vaccination. TCRdb analysed the 5' RACE reads with MiXCR anew, one entry per CDR3 protein. Of some 32,000 distinct CDR3 sequences listed, less than 8.5% are singletons. Here the sequenced sample was PBMCs, either bulk or a sorted T-cell subset (CD4+, CD8+, memory, or dextramer-sorted; not recorded which), taken on the day of the first yellow fever vaccination. These receptors came from a man between 18 and 35 years old who received the YFV17D yellow fever vaccine.

This clonotype was seen many times. The V gene is TRBV7-2, the J gene TRBJ2-4; 12 nucleotides align to TRBD2. The V gene end was trimmed by 1 base and the J gene end by 6 bases; junction bases not matched to a gene: 1. The CDR3 runs to 15 residues. Per the germline V gene, CDR1 is SGHTA and CDR2 is FQGNSA. The DNA of the CDR3 is TGTGCCAGCAGCTTAGGGGGACTAGCGGGAAACATTCAGTACTTC. The encoded protein is CASSLGGLAGNIQYF.

The chain recombines TRBV19 with TRBJ1-5; TRBD1 might be the D (6 bases). The CDR3 is 13 residues long. Trimming shortened V by 4 bases and J by 2 bases, and 6 bases separated the two germline ends. Looked up from germline, CDR1 is LNHDA and CDR2 is SQIVND (reference sequence). The CDR3 sequence is CASSNRGNQPQHF. The CDR3 DNA is TGTGCCAGTAGTAACAGGGGCAATCAGCCCCAGCATTTT. Variable domain in full (rest from reference TRBV19 and TRBJ1-5): DGGITQSPKYLFRKEGQNVTLSCEQNLNHDAMYWYRQDPGQGLRLIYYSQIVNDFQKGDIAEGYSVSREKKESFPLTVTSAQKNPTAFYLCASSNRGNQPQHFGDGTRLSIL.

Many counts were recorded for this clonotype. The gene calls are TRBV12-3 or TRBV12-4 and TRBJ1-1; D is uncertain. V lost 2 bases and J lost 6, with 16 bases in between. The CDR3 is made up of 15 amino acids. CDR3 residues: CASSLSARRVSEAFF. CDR3 bases: TGTGCCAGCAGTTTATCGGCCCGGAGGGTCTCTGAAGCTTTCTTT.

Many counts were recorded for this clonotype. The chain employs TRBV7-9 and TRBJ2-5; the D gene is possibly TRBD1 (6 bases). V dropped 2 bases and J dropped 4 bases, with 11 bases sitting between them. Germline V gene data show CDR1 as SEHNR and CDR2 as FQNEAQ (reference sequence). The CDR3 is 14 residues long. CDR3: CASSLLGRGETQYF. Written as DNA, the CDR3 is TGTGCCAGCAGCTTACTTGGCAGGGGAGAGACCCAGTACTTC.

This clonotype was counted a few times. This chain links TRBV19 with TRBJ2-1; 12 bases match TRBD2. From germline, CDR1 is LNHDA and CDR2 SQIVND (reference sequence). V was pared by 6 bases and J by 6 bases, with 6 bases of the junction left unmatched. The CDR3 runs 15 residues. The CDR3 protein is CASRRGLAGFNEQFF. The CDR3 coding sequence is TGTGCCAGTAGGAGGGGACTAGCGGGTTTCAATGAGCAGTTCTTC.

The chain combines TRBV12-3 or TRBV12-4 with TRBJ2-1; TRBD2 matches at 7 bases. The length of the CDR3 is 15 residues. J gave up 1 base and V 6 bases, and 6 bases lay outside the gene matches. The CDR3 region has the DNA TGTGCCAGCAGCCCGCTGCGGGGGTCCTACAATGAGCAGTTCTTC. Protein: CASSPLRGSYNEQFF.

This clonotype occurred a few times. The rearrangement joins TRBV19 to TRBJ1-1; TRBD1 agrees at 8 bases. V was clipped by 6 bases and J by 1 base; unmatched bases: 10. The CDR3 is made up of 16 amino acids. Germline V CDR1 and CDR2: LNHDA, SQIVND (reference sequence). DNA for the CDR3: TGTGCCAGTAGGAGACCCCCGGGACAGGAGAACACTGAAGCTTTCTTT. Protein product: CASRRPPGQENTEAFF. The full variable domain, with the rest looked up from reference TRBV19 and TRBJ1-1, is DGGITQSPKYLFRKEGQNVTLSCEQNLNHDAMYWYRQDPGQGLRLIYYSQIVNDFQKGDIAEGYSVSREKKESFPLTVTSAQKNPTAFYLCASRRPPGQENTEAFFGQGTRLTVV.

This clonotype occurred many times. The rearrangement uses TRBV27 and TRBJ1-2; D gene uncertain. The CDR3 totals 14 residues. V was clipped by 4 bases and J by 10 bases, with 19 bases between them. Germline values: CDR1 MNHEY, CDR2 SMNVEV (reference sequence). The CDR3 bases are TGTGCCAGCAGTTCAGCTGACATCTATGGTTTCTACACCTTC. Protein sequence: CASSSADIYGFYTF.

This clonotype was observed at least ten times. This chain connects TRBV20-1 to TRBJ2-7; a possible D gene is TRBD2 (7 bases). Germline V CDR1 and CDR2: DFQATT, SNEGSKA (reference sequence). CDR3 length: 14 residues. Trimming removed 4 bases at V and 3 bases at J, with 16 bases between. The CDR3 is CSAIPGGGSYEQYV. CDR3 DNA: TGCAGTGCTATACCAGGCGGGGGCAGCTACGAGCAGTACGTC.

This clonotype has just a few counts. The rearrangement uses TRBV11-2 and TRBJ2-1; D is unresolved. The CDR3 sequence is 11 residues long. Trimming removed 6 bases at V and 11 bases at J, with 11 bases between. Germline V gives CDR1 SGHAT, CDR2 FQNNGV. This chain's CDR3 is CASSFGRQQFF. The CDR3, as DNA: TGTGCCAGCAGTTTCGGACGTCAGCAGTTCTTC. The full variable domain, completed using reference TRBV11-2 and TRBJ2-1, is EAGVAQSPRYKIIEKRQSVAFWCNPISGHATLYWYQQILGQGPKLLIQFQNNGVVDDSQLPKDRFSAERLKGVDSTLKIQPAKLEDSAVYLCASSFGRQQFFGPGTRLTVL.

This clonotype was seen many times. CDR3 sequence: CASSLSMWGNTEAFF. Here the CDR3 DNA reads TGTGCCAGCAGTTTATCGATGTGGGGGAACACTGAAGCTTTCTTT. V is TRBV27 and J is TRBJ1-1; unclear D gene. Trimming removed 0 bases from V and 1 base from J, with 9 bases in between. The CDR3 runs 15 residues. Germline V gene data show CDR1 as MNHEY and CDR2 as SMNVEV (reference sequence).

At least ten counts were recorded for this clonotype. This sequence joins TRBV9 and TRBJ1-2; D is possibly TRBD1 (5 bases). The CDR3 is 14 residues long. Germline CDR1 SGDLS, CDR2 YYNGEE. V dropped 0 bases and J dropped 7 bases, with 13 bases sitting between them. CDR3 DNA sequence: TGTGCCAGCAGCGTAGAAGTGACAGCAGGTGGCTACACCTTC. This encodes CASSVEVTAGGYTF.

By share, this clonotype ranks as medium-sized. CDR3 sequence (DNA): TGTGCCAGCAGCTTAAATCCAAACCAAGAGACCCAGTACTTC. Its protein is CASSLNPNQETQYF. The chain combines TRBV7-3 with TRBJ2-5; no firm D call. Germline CDR1 SGHTA, CDR2 FQGTGA. Between the trimmed V and J ends, which lost 1 base and 0 bases, there was a span of 6 bases. The CDR3 is 14 residues long.

The table lists this clonotype with many counts. The chain joins TRBV5-1 to TRBJ2-3, with 11 positions matching TRBD2. Germline trimming cut 3 bases from V and 2 bases from J; bases unmatched to any gene: 5. Germline V gene data show CDR1 as SGHRS and CDR2 as YFSETQ. This CDR3 has 16 amino acids. The CDR3 region is CASSSLAGGLTDTQYF. CDR3 bases: TGCGCCAGCAGCTCGCTAGCGGGGGGACTCACAGATACGCAGTATTTT.

The V gene is TRBV1, the J gene TRBJ2-3; the table's D call TRBD2 went unverified against the DNA. TRBV1 is a pseudogene. The CDR3 runs to 16 residues. CDR3 sequence reads: CTSSQKKRGCTDTQYF. The CDR3 DNA is TGCACCAGCAGCCAAAAGAAGCGGGGGTGCACAGATACGCAGTATTTT.

This clonotype was picked up many times. The chain couples TRBV29-1 to TRBJ2-5; D is unclear. The CDR3 is made up of 17 amino acids. In germline, CDR1 is SQVTM, CDR2 ANQGSEA. V lost 1 base, J lost 0 bases, and 18 bases lay in between. For the CDR3, the DNA is TGCAGCGTTGAAGGAGTTGAATGGAAACCTGACCAAGAGACCCAGTACTTC. Amino acids: CSVEGVEWKPDQETQYF.

At least ten counts were recorded for this clonotype. The rearrangement uses TRBV4-1 and TRBJ2-2; TRBD1 matches at 8 bases. With 8 bases clipped from V and 1 base from J, the junction kept 12 bases outside the gene matches. Germline CDR1 reads MGHRA; CDR2 reads YSYEKL. This CDR3 comprises 17 residues. The CDR3 sequence is CASGRTRGTGNTGELFF. As DNA, the CDR3 is TGCGCCAGCGGGCGAACCCGGGGGACAGGGAACACCGGGGAGCTGTTTTTT.

The sample holds many counts of this clonotype. The rearrangement joins TRBV7-3 to TRBJ2-3; D is possibly TRBD2 (5 bases). Deletions cut 1 base from V and 3 bases from J, with 14 bases between. Germline V gene data show CDR1 as SGHTA and CDR2 as FQGTGA. The CDR3 spans 16 residues. CDR3 amino acids: CASSLNGVSGTDTQYF. DNA of the CDR3: TGTGCCAGCAGCTTAAACGGGGTCTCGGGAACAGATACGCAGTATTTT.

This chain links TRBV19 with TRBJ2-7; D assignment may be TRBD1 or TRBD2 (6 bases each). Trimming cost V 10 bases and J 1 base, with 17 bases left between them. Germline V gene data show CDR1 as LNHDA and CDR2 as SQIVND (reference sequence). The CDR3 runs 14 residues. The DNA of the CDR3 is TGTGCCACCGCTACGGGGGCCCTTTCCTACGAGCAGTACTTC. Translation gives CATATGALSYEQYF. The full variable domain, its missing parts supplied by reference TRBV19 and TRBJ2-7, is DGGITQSPKYLFRKEGQNVTLSCEQNLNHDAMYWYRQDPGQGLRLIYYSQIVNDFQKGDIAEGYSVSREKKESFPLTVTSAQKNPTAFYLCATATGALSYEQYFGPGTRLTVT.

This clonotype was recorded many times. The chain joins TRBV4-2 to TRBJ2-1; TRBD2 might be the D (7 bases). Germline CDR1 is LGHNA and CDR2 is YNFKEQ. V was pared by 4 bases and J by 5 bases, with 21 bases between. The CDR3 is 17 amino acids. The CDR3 DNA reads as TGTGCCAGCAGCCCAGGCAGGATGGGGGGGGCCGACAATGAGCAGTTCTTC. This codes for CASSPGRMGGADNEQFF.

There are many counts of this clonotype. This chain links TRBV4-3 with TRBJ2-6; D uncertain. CDR1 and CDR2 from the germline V gene are LGHNA and YSLEER. This CDR3 is 17 amino acids long. Trimming left V 1 base short and J 0 bases short, with 10 bases between. The CDR3 sequence: CASSQVEERSGANVLTF. The CDR3 DNA is TGCGCCAGCAGCCAAGTAGAGGAGCGCTCTGGGGCCAACGTCCTGACTTTC.

This clonotype was seen repeatedly, ten times or more. This sequence joins TRBV27 and TRBJ1-2, with D possibly TRBD1 on 6 matching bases. Trimming shortened V by 8 bases and J by 7 bases, and 17 bases separated the two germline ends. Germline CDR1 and CDR2: MNHEY and SMNVEV (reference sequence). This CDR3 is 13 amino acids long. CDR3 loop: CASGKRDTAGYTF. For the CDR3, the DNA is TGTGCCAGCGGTAAGCGGGACACTGCTGGCTACACCTTC.